This T cell receptor (beta chain) was observed in a study of T cell changes during pregnancy in multiple sclerosis. This clone was picked up one time. Using immunoSEQ multiplex PCR, the repertoire was profiled, and TCRdb retains in-frame clones only, with some absent. The sample yields 25,000 to 35,000 clones, approximately 91% seen once. The V gene end was trimmed by 7 bases and the J gene end by 10 bases; junction bases not matched to a gene: 9. There are 11 residues in the CDR3. CDR1 is SQVTM, CDR2 ANQGSEA, per germline. The sequence came from a female donor with multiple sclerosis, enrolled in a pregnancy study. The sequences come from CD8+ T cells from peripheral blood mononuclear cells, collected in the second trimester of pregnancy. The chain links TRBV29-1 to TRBJ1-1, with TRBD1 identical over 7 bases. CDR3 amino acids: CSAKSQGVAFF. DNA for the CDR3: TGCAGCGCTAAATCTCAGGGGGTAGCTTTCTTT. The full variable domain, its missing parts supplied by reference TRBV29-1 and TRBJ1-1, is SAVISQKPSRDICQRGTSLTIQCQVDSQVTMMFWYRQQPGQSLTLIATANQGSEATYESGFVIDKFPISRPNLTFSTLTVSNMSPEDSSIYLCSAKSQGVAFFGQGTRLTVV.